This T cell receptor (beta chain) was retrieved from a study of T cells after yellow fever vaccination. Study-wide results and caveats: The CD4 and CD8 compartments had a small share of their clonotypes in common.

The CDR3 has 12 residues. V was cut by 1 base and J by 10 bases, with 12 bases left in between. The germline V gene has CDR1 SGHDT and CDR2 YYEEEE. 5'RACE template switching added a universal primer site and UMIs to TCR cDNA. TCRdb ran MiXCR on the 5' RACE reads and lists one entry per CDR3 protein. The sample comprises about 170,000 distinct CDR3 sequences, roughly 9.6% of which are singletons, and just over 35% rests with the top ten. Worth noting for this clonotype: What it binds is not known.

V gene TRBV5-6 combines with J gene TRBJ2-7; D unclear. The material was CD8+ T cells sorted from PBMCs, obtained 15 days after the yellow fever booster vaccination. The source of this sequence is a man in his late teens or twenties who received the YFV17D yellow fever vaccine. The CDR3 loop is CASSLLENQQYV. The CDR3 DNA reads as TGTGCCAGCAGCTTGTTGGAGAACCAACAGTACGTC.